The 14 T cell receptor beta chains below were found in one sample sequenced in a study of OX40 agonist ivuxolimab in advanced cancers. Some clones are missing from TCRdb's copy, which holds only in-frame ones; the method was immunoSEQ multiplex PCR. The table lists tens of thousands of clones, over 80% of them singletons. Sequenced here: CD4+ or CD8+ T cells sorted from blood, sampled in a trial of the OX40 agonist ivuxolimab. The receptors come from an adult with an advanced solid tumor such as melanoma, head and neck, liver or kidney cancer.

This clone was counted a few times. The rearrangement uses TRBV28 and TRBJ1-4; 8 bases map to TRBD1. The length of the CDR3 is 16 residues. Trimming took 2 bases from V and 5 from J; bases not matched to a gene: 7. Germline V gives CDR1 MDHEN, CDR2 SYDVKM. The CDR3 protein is CASSLAGTGDNEKLFF. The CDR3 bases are TGTGCCAGCAGTTTAGCGGGGACAGGTGACAATGAAAAACTGTTTTTT.

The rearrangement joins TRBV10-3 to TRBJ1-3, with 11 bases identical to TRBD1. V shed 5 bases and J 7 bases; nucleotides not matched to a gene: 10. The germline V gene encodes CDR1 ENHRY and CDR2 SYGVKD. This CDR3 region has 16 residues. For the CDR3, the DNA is TGTGCCATCAGTCTCGGACAGGGGGCTTTTGCTAACACCATATATTTT. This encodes CAISLGQGAFANTIYF.

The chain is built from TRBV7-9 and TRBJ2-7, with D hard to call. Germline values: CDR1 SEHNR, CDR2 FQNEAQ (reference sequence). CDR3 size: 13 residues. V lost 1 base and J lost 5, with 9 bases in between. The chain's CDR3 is CASSLGVSDEQYF. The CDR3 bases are TGTGCCAGCAGCTTAGGGGTTTCGGACGAGCAGTACTTC.

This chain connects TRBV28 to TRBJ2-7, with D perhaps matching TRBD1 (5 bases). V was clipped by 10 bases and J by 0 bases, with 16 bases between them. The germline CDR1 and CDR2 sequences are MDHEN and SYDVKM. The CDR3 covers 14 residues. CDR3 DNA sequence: TGTGCCACCTTGCCGTCAGGGAACTCCTACGAGCAGTACTTC. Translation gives CATLPSGNSYEQYF.

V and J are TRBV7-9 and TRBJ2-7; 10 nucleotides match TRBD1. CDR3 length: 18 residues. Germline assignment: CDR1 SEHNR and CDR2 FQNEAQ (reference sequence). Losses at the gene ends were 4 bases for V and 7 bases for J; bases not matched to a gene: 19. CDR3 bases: TGTGCCAGCAGCTCGACCCGGACAGGGGGTACTCCCCCTATGGAGCAGTACTTC. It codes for CASSSTRTGGTPPMEQYF. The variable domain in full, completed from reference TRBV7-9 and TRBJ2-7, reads DTGVSQNPRHKITKRGQNVTFRCDPISEHNRLYWYRQTLGQGPEFLTYFQNEAQLEKSRLLSDRFSAERPKGSFSTLEIQRTEQGDSAMYLCASSSTRTGGTPPMEQYFGPGTRLTVT.

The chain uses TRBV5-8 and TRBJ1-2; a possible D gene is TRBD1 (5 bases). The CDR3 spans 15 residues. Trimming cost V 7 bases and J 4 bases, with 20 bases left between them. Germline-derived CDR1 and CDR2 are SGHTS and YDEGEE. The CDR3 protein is CASFPGASWAYGYTF. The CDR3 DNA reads TGTGCCAGCTTCCCCGGGGCTTCGTGGGCCTATGGCTACACCTTC.

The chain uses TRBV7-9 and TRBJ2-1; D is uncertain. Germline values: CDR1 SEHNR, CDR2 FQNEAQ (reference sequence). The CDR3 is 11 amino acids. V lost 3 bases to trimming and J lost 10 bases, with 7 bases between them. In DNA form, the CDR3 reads TGTGCCAGCAGCTTGGGAATGGAGCAGTTCTTC. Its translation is CASSLGMEQFF.

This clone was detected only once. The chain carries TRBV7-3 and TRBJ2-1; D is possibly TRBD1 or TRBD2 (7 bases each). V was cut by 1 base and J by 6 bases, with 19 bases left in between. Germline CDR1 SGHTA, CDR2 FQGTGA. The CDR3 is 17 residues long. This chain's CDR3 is CASSLNPGLEGANEQFF. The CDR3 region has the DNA TGTGCCAGCAGCTTAAACCCCGGACTAGAGGGGGCCAATGAGCAGTTCTTC.

CDR3 residues: CASSQDGTSGAGNEQFF. CDR3 sequence (DNA): TGCGCCAGCAGCCAAGATGGGACTAGCGGAGCGGGGAATGAGCAGTTCTTC. This chain joins TRBV4-1 and TRBJ2-1; 11 nucleotides agree with TRBD2. CDR3 length equals 17 residues. Germline loops: CDR1 MGHRA, CDR2 YSYEKL. V shed 0 bases, J shed 7 bases, and the junction held 8 bases outside the gene matches.

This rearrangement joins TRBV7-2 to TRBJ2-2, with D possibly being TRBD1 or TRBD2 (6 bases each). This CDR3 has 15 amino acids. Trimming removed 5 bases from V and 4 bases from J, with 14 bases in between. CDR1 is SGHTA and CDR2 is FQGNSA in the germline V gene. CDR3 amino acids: CASSRLGGGTGELFF. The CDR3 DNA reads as TGTGCCAGCAGCAGACTAGGGGGTGGCACCGGGGAGCTGTTTTTT.

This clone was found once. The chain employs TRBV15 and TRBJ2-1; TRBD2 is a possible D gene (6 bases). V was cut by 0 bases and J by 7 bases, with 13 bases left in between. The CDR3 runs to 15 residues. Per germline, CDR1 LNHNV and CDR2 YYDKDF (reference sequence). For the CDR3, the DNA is TGTGCCACCAGCAGAGACCGGGACTGGGTGAATGAGCAGTTCTTC. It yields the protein CATSRDRDWVNEQFF.

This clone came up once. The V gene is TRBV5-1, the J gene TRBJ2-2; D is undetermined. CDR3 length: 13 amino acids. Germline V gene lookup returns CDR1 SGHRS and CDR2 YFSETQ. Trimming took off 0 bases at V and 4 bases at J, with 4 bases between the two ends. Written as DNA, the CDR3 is TGCGCCAGCAGCTTGGCGAGCACCGGGGAGCTGTTTTTT. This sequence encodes CASSLASTGELFF.

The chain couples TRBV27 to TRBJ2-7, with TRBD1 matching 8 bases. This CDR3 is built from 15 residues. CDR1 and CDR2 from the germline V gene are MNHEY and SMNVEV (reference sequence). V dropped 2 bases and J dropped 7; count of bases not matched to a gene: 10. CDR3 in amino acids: CASSLERSGGGEQYF. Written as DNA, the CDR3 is TGTGCCAGCAGTTTAGAAAGGTCAGGGGGCGGTGAGCAGTACTTC.

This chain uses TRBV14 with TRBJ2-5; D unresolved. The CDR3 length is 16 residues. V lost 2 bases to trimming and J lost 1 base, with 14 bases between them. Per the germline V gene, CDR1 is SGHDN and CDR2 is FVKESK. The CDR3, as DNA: TGTGCCAGCAGCCAATCGCACGCCCGGCCCCAAGAGACCCAGTACTTC. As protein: CASSQSHARPQETQYF. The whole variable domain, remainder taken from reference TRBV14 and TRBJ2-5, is EAGVTQFPSHSVIEKGQTVTLRCDPISGHDNLYWYRRVMGKEIKFLLHFVKESKQDESGMPNNRFLAERTGGTYSTLKVQPAELEDSGVYFCASSQSHARPQETQYFGPGTRLLVL.